This T cell receptor beta chain comes out of a study of T cells in Graves' hyperthyroidism and ophthalmopathy. Study observations and caveats: Classification by a 13 V-J model distinguished ophthalmopathy from stable hyperthyroidism.

The PBMCs were taken from less than 11 ml of fresh peripheral blood. The germline V gene has CDR1 SQVTM and CDR2 ANQGSEA. V gave up 6 bases and J gave up 10 bases, with 16 bases separating them. The CDR3 covers 13 residues. Regarding this clonotype: The antigen remains unidentified.

Template material for amplifying TCR beta CDR3 regions consisted of RNA transcripts. The HTBI set primed first-round TCR CDR3 RT-PCR. TCRdb fed the multiplex PCR reads into MiXCR, producing one record per CDR3 protein. The sample comprises 280,000 or so distinct CDR3 sequences, nearly 15% of which are singletons, and under 35% rests with the top ten. What was sequenced was blood. The clonotype originates from a woman between 50 and 59 years old with Graves' hyperthyroidism that later progressed to Graves' ophthalmopathy. This rearrangement joins TRBV29-1 to TRBJ1-6; D perhaps matches TRBD1 (5 bases). DNA for the CDR3: TGCAGCGTGGGGTGGGGCGCCGGGTCACCCCTCCACTTT. This encodes CSVGWGAGSPLHF.